This T cell receptor (beta chain) was identified in a study of molecular identifiers for immune sequencing clone quantification. Concerning this clonotype itself: A junction end diverges from the germline sequence, so it may reflect a read error.

This CDR3 region has 16 residues. The germline CDR1 and CDR2 sequences are GTSNPN and SVGIG (reference sequence). From the PCR reads, TCRdb called clonotypes with MiXCR, one entry per CDR3 protein. In the table there are 250,000 to 400,000 distinct CDR3 sequences, roughly a fifth of which are singletons. V gene TRBV30 combines with J gene TRBJ2-2, with D perhaps matching TRBD1 (5 bases). This sequence originates from a human donor in good health. Some libraries in this study had Jurkat cell RNA spiked in. The sample was naive CD8+ T cells from blood, with Jurkat cell RNA spiked in. Subset indicated: FACS-sorted CD8+CD4-CCR7+CD45RA+ naive T cells. CDR3 loop: CAWMLWGGANTRELFF. The DNA of the CDR3 is TGTGCCTGGATGCTTTGGGGTGGGGCGAACACCAGGGAGCTGTTTTTT.